These 9 T cell receptor beta chains share one sample of origin, sequenced in a study of blood T cell repertoires in COVID-19. TCRdb's table, derived via immunoSEQ multiplex PCR, lists solely in-frame clones and lacks some. This table holds about 23,000 clones, about nine tenths found once. The sequencing input was peripheral blood. These TCRs come from a woman older than 75 with acute or convalescent COVID-19.

This chain joins TRBV7-2 and TRBJ2-5; the D is unclear. Germline lookup yields CDR1 SGHTA and CDR2 FQGNSA. The CDR3 loop spans 14 amino acids. Trimming removed 2 bases from V and 2 bases from J, with 9 bases in between. The CDR3 DNA is TGTGCCAGCAGCTTAACGGCCGGGCAAGAGACCCAGTACTTC. This translates into CASSLTAGQETQYF.

Here the CDR3 DNA reads TGTGCCAGCAGCCACCTGACTGCTGAAGCTTTCTTT. Translating gives CASSHLTAEAFF. The chain has TRBV3-1 (or the pseudogene TRBV3-2) and TRBJ1-1; D call uncertain. This CDR3 is built from 12 residues. Trimming took off 3 bases at V and 6 bases at J, with 8 bases between the two ends. Germline V lookup: CDR1 LGHDT, CDR2 YNNKEL (reference sequence).

The rearrangement uses TRBV29-1 and TRBJ1-5, with D uncertain. CDR3 length: 13 amino acids. With 6 bases removed from V and 4 bases from J, the gap between germline ends came to 13 bases. Looked up from germline, CDR1 is SQVTM and CDR2 is ANQGSEA. CDR3 amino acids: CSVVLVANQPQHF. CDR3 nucleotide sequence: TGCAGCGTCGTTTTGGTGGCTAATCAGCCCCAGCATTTT.

The rearrangement links TRBV14 to TRBJ2-7, with unresolved D. The CDR3 is 12 residues long. Per the germline V gene, CDR1 is SGHDN and CDR2 is FVKESK. Between the trimmed V and J ends, which lost 3 bases and 6 bases, there was a span of 9 bases. The CDR3 sequence: CASSQSRVEQYF. As DNA, the CDR3 is TGTGCCAGCAGCCAGTCTAGAGTCGAGCAGTACTTC. Combining the CDR3 with reference TRBV14 and TRBJ2-7 gives the whole variable domain EAGVTQFPSHSVIEKGQTVTLRCDPISGHDNLYWYRRVMGKEIKFLLHFVKESKQDESGMPNNRFLAERTGGTYSTLKVQPAELEDSGVYFCASSQSRVEQYFGPGTRLTVT.

The CDR3 bases are TGTGCCAGCAGCTGGCTCGTGCAACGTCTTCGATCTGGGGCCAACGTCCTGACTTTC. Residues: CASSWLVQRLRSGANVLTF. V and J are TRBV5-6 and TRBJ2-6; D is ambiguous. In germline, CDR1 is SGHDT, CDR2 YYEEEE. Trimming removed 3 bases at V and 1 base at J, with 20 bases between. The CDR3 extends over 19 amino acids.

V is TRBV6-2 or TRBV6-3 and J is TRBJ1-4; D is unresolved. The germline gives CDR1 MNHEY, CDR2 SVGEGT. The CDR3 spans 13 residues. The V end lost 2 bases, the J end lost 6 bases, and 7 bases lay between the germline ends. CDR3 region: CASSYVEDEKLFF. The CDR3, as DNA: TGTGCCAGCAGTTACGTGGAGGATGAAAAACTGTTTTTT.

This sequence joins TRBV29-1 and TRBJ1-2; no clear D. Germline CDR1 SQVTM, CDR2 ANQGSEA. The CDR3 loop spans 13 amino acids. V was trimmed by 3 bases and J by 4 bases, leaving 12 bases between them. CDR3 sequence reads: CSVEVQDSYGYTF. CDR3 sequence (DNA): TGCAGCGTTGAGGTCCAGGACTCCTATGGCTACACCTTC.

This chain joins TRBV18 and TRBJ2-3, with 11 bases aligning to TRBD2. Germline trimming cut 4 bases from V and 2 bases from J; bases unmatched to any gene: 5. Germline lookup yields CDR1 KGHSH and CDR2 LQKENI. The CDR3 extends over 16 amino acids. The CDR3 sequence is CASSQGLAANTDTQYF. The CDR3 region has the DNA TGTGCCAGCTCACAGGGACTAGCGGCCAACACAGATACGCAGTATTTT.

J is TRBJ2-3 and V is TRBV10-2; tentative D call: TRBD2 (6 bases). The CDR3 spans 12 residues. Between the trimmed V and J ends, which lost 4 bases and 5 bases, there was a span of 7 bases. Germline V gene data show CDR1 as WSHSY and CDR2 as SAAADI. The CDR3 spells CASSVGGDTQYF. Here the CDR3 DNA reads TGCGCCAGCAGTGTCGGGGGAGATACGCAGTATTTT.